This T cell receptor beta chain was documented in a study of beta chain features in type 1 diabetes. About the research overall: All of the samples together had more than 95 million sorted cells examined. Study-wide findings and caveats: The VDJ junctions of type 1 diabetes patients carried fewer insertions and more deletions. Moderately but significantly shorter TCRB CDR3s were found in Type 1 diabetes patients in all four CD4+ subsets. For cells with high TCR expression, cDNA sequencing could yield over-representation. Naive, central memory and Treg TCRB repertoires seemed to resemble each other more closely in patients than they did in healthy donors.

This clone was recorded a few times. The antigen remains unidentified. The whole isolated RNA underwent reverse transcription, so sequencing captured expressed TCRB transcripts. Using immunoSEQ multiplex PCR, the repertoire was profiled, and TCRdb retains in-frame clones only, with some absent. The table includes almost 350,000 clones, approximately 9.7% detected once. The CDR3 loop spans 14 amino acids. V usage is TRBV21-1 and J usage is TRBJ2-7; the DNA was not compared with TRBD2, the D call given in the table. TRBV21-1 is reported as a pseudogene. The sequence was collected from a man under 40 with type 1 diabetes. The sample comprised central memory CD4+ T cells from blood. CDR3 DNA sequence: TGTGCCAGCAGAGAGACCTTTCTCGGGTACGAGCAGTACTTC. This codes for CASRETFLGYEQYF.